A single sample gave rise to the 22 T cell receptor beta chains below, sequenced in a study of cytotoxic CD8 clonotypes in ibrutinib-treated CLL. Assay used: immunoSEQ multiplex PCR; TCRdb lists only in-frame clones, some missing. The sample records about 130,000 clones, about four fifths being singletons. The source material was PBMCs, sampled after 12 months of ibrutinib treatment. These receptors were collected from a human donor with chronic lymphocytic leukemia.

This clone was seen a few times. This rearrangement joins TRBV18 to TRBJ2-5; D is unclear. In germline, CDR1 is KGHSH, CDR2 LQKENI. The CDR3 runs 13 residues. V lost 1 base, J lost 4 bases, and 7 bases lay in between. CDR3 DNA sequence: TGTGCCAGCTCACCACGCAGCGTAGAGACCCAGTACTTC. Protein: CASSPRSVETQYF.

This clone was seen a single time. The chain uses TRBV5-1 and TRBJ2-3, with a possible D match to TRBD1 (5 bases). Germline V gene sequence: CDR1 SGHRS, CDR2 YFSETQ. The length of the CDR3 is 14 residues. V lost 4 bases, J lost 6 bases, and 15 bases lay in between. Here the CDR3 reads CASSLQGLPDTQYF. The CDR3 nucleotides read TGCGCCAGCAGCCTCCAGGGATTACCTGATACGCAGTATTTT.

J is TRBJ2-3 and V is TRBV15, with no clear D. The ends were cut back, 2 bases at V and 5 bases at J, with 11 bases in the middle. Looked up from germline, CDR1 is LNHNV and CDR2 is YYDKDF (reference sequence). The CDR3 contains 14 residues. CDR3 DNA: TGTGCCACCAGCAGATCGCTAGTCGGAGATACGCAGTATTTT. This sequence encodes CATSRSLVGDTQYF.

This clone turned up a few times. The gene calls are TRBV6-1 and TRBJ1-2; TRBD1 matches 7 bases. Germline assignment: CDR1 MNHNS and CDR2 SASEGT. Germline trimming cut 2 bases from V and 5 bases from J; bases unmatched to any gene: 8. The CDR3 sequence is 15 residues long. CDR3 sequence: CASSETAGGQYGYTF. CDR3 DNA: TGTGCCAGCAGTGAAACGGCAGGGGGGCAGTATGGCTACACCTTC.

The count of this clone is one. The chain has TRBV5-6 and TRBJ1-4, with D hard to call. V was clipped by 4 bases and J by 8 bases, with 15 bases between them. CDR3 length: 14 residues. Germline values: CDR1 SGHDT, CDR2 YYEEEE. The CDR3 spells CASSRPRGNEKLFF. DNA of the CDR3: TGTGCCAGCAGCCGCCCTCGCGGGAACGAAAAACTGTTTTTT.

The chain couples TRBV10-1 to TRBJ2-2; 8 bases align to TRBD1. The germline CDR1 and CDR2 sequences are WNHNN and SYGVQD (reference sequence). Trimming took 2 bases from V and 6 from J; bases not matched to a gene: 11. The CDR3 length is 17 residues. The CDR3 sequence: CASSEEWQGATPGELFF. In nucleotides, the CDR3 is TGCGCCAGCAGTGAGGAGTGGCAGGGGGCTACCCCCGGGGAGCTGTTTTTT.

This sequence joins TRBV29-1 and TRBJ2-3; 9 bases are shared with TRBD2. Germline CDR1 reads SQVTM; CDR2 reads ANQGSEA. The J segment lost 5 bases and the V segment lost 3 bases, leaving 9 bases of the junction unmatched. CDR3 length equals 15 residues. This chain's CDR3 is CSVDSAGGTGDTQYF. CDR3 nucleotides: TGCAGCGTTGATAGTGCGGGAGGGACTGGAGATACGCAGTATTTT.

This clone has just a few counts. The gene calls are TRBV28 and TRBJ2-7; 7 bases match TRBD1. The CDR3 spans 12 residues. Germline assignment: CDR1 MDHEN and CDR2 SYDVKM. Trimming removed 5 bases from V and 12 bases from J; junction bases left unmatched: 10. CDR3 DNA sequence: TGTGCCAGCAGTCCGGCACAGGGGAGTCTGTACTTC. It specifies CASSPAQGSLYF.

This clone has only one observation. This chain connects TRBV4-2 to TRBJ1-5; D gene uncertain. The V and J ends lost 0 bases and 6 bases respectively, with 9 bases between them. Germline CDR1 reads LGHNA; CDR2 reads YNFKEQ. The CDR3 is made up of 14 amino acids. CDR3 amino acids: CASSQDLIGQPQHF. Written as DNA, the CDR3 is TGTGCCAGCAGCCAAGATCTGATTGGTCAGCCCCAGCATTTT.

The V gene is TRBV4-2, the J gene TRBJ2-5; TRBD2 matches at 13 bases. The germline gives CDR1 LGHNA, CDR2 YNFKEQ. J was trimmed by 2 bases and V by 4 bases; bases with no gene match: 1. The CDR3 covers 15 residues. The CDR3: CASSLGLAGQETQYF. The CDR3 nucleotides read TGTGCCAGCAGCCTGGGACTAGCGGGACAAGAGACCCAGTACTTC.

This clone was observed a few times. The V call is TRBV28, the J call TRBJ1-2; D perhaps matches TRBD1 (6 bases). The germline CDR1 and CDR2 sequences are MDHEN and SYDVKM. Deletions cut 1 base from V and 7 bases from J, with 13 bases between. The CDR3 consists of 14 residues. The CDR3 DNA sequence: TGTGCCAGCAGTTTATCTACAGGGTGGAGTGGCTACACCTTC. Translating it yields CASSLSTGWSGYTF.

This sequence joins TRBV9 and TRBJ2-5; D is tentatively TRBD1 or TRBD2 (5 bases each). The V and J ends lost 0 bases and 5 bases respectively, with 11 bases between them. The CDR3 runs 14 residues. Per the germline V gene, CDR1 is SGDLS and CDR2 is YYNGEE. The CDR3 nucleotides read TGTGCCAGCAGCGTAGCGGGCAGGGACGAGACCCAGTACTTC. Its protein is CASSVAGRDETQYF.

This clone turned up a few times. The chain carries TRBV5-1 and TRBJ1-5; TRBD1 matches at 8 bases. The CDR3 covers 14 residues. The V gene end was trimmed by 4 bases and the J gene end by 8 bases; junction bases not matched to a gene: 8. Germline-derived CDR1 and CDR2 are SGHRS and YFSETQ. The CDR3 nucleotides read TGCGCCAGCAGCCCAGGGACAGGCATCGAGCCCCAGCATTTT. Amino acid sequence: CASSPGTGIEPQHF.

The rearrangement uses TRBV7-6 and TRBJ2-2, with 9 bases lining up with TRBD1. CDR3 length equals 16 residues. V shed 0 bases and J 5 bases; nucleotides not matched to a gene: 4. Germline CDR1 SGHVS, CDR2 FNYEAQ. CDR3: CASSLALGQGTGELFF. The CDR3 nucleotides are TGTGCCAGCAGCTTAGCGCTAGGACAGGGGACCGGGGAGCTGTTTTTT.

This clone was seen a handful of times. The chain combines TRBV14 with TRBJ2-7; 10 bases line up with TRBD2. The junction had 6 bases not matched to a gene; V was cut back by 1 base and J by 6 bases. Germline CDR1 SGHDN, CDR2 FVKESK. The CDR3 has 15 residues. CDR3: CASSQALAGRVEQYF. The CDR3 DNA reads as TGTGCCAGCAGCCAAGCACTAGCGGGAAGGGTCGAGCAGTACTTC.

The chain combines TRBV5-1 with TRBJ1-1; TRBD1 is a possible D gene (6 bases). CDR3 length: 14 residues. V lost 4 bases to trimming and J lost 1 base, with 11 bases between them. Per the germline V gene, CDR1 is SGHRS and CDR2 is YFSETQ. CDR3 residues: CASSESGANTEAFF. CDR3 bases: TGCGCCAGCAGCGAATCAGGGGCGAACACTGAAGCTTTCTTT.

This sequence joins TRBV6-6 and TRBJ2-1; maybe TRBD2 (5 bases). Germline V CDR1 and CDR2: MNHNY, SVGAGI (reference sequence). This CDR3 is built from 15 residues. Trimming removed 2 bases at V and 4 bases at J, with 12 bases between. The CDR3 nucleotides are TGTGCCAGCAGTTACCTTTCTAGCCCTTACAATGAGCAGTTCTTC. Translated: CASSYLSSPYNEQFF.

The chain is built from TRBV11-2 and TRBJ1-3; D not certain. Germline V lookup: CDR1 SGHAT, CDR2 FQNNGV. The CDR3 contains 15 residues. V was cut by 2 bases and J by 0 bases, with 8 bases left in between. The CDR3 here is CASSLMGSSGNTIYF. Written as DNA, the CDR3 is TGTGCCAGCAGCTTAATGGGATCCTCTGGAAACACCATATATTTT.

The J gene is TRBJ1-3, the V gene TRBV5-6; D is uncertain. This CDR3 region has 13 residues. Per germline, CDR1 SGHDT and CDR2 YYEEEE. The V end was cut by 7 bases, the J end by 3 bases, with 11 bases between. This chain's CDR3 is CASSQGVGNTIYF. Written as DNA, the CDR3 is TGTGCCAGCTCGCAAGGTGTTGGAAACACCATATATTTT.

The chain uses TRBV30 and TRBJ1-2, with 7 bases fitting TRBD1. The germline V gene encodes CDR1 GTSNPN and CDR2 SVGIG (reference sequence). The CDR3 is 14 residues long. J gave up 5 bases and V 3 bases, and 9 bases lay outside the gene matches. The DNA of the CDR3 is TGTGCCTGGAGCCGAGGACAGGAACTTTATGGCTACACCTTC. Protein product: CAWSRGQELYGYTF.

The chain recombines TRBV15 with TRBJ1-5; no firm D call. The CDR3 has 13 residues. Looked up from germline, CDR1 is LNHNV and CDR2 is YYDKDF (reference sequence). V was cut by 0 bases and J by 4 bases, with 4 bases left in between. CDR3 nucleotides: TGTGCCACCAGCAGAGATGTGAATCAGCCCCAGCATTTT. Translation: CATSRDVNQPQHF. Combining the CDR3 with reference TRBV15 and TRBJ1-5 gives the whole variable domain DAMVIQNPRYQVTQFGKPVTLSCSQTLNHNVMYWYQQKSSQAPKLLFHYYDKDFNNEADTPDNFQSRRPNTSFCFLDIRSPGLGDTAMYLCATSRDVNQPQHFGDGTRLSIL.

This rearrangement joins TRBV6-1 to TRBJ2-7, with TRBD1 matching 7 bases. The CDR3 spans 13 residues. Trimming at V came to 6 bases and at J to 9 bases, leaving 11 bases not matched to a gene. Germline-derived CDR1 and CDR2 are MNHNS and SASEGT. The CDR3 loop is CASSLGTVRAQYF. The CDR3 DNA reads as TGTGCCAGCAGCCTTGGGACAGTAAGGGCGCAGTACTTC.